The next 13 T cell receptor beta chains were all read from a single sample in a study of identifying expanded T cells in peripheral blood. TCRdb's table, derived via immunoSEQ multiplex PCR, lists solely in-frame clones and lacks some. The sample has about 83,000 clones, 89% seen once. The specimen was blood. The receptors stem from a person aged 18 to 75 in good health.

The V and J genes are TRBV4-3 and TRBJ2-3; tentatively, D is TRBD2 (6 bases). CDR1 is LGHNA and CDR2 is YSLEER in the germline V gene. This CDR3 has 16 amino acids. V was clipped by 0 bases and J by 8 bases, with 18 bases between them. CDR3 sequence reads: CASSQERDSTALTQYF. For the CDR3, the DNA is TGCGCCAGCAGCCAAGAAAGGGACTCCACCGCTCTTACGCAGTATTTT.

The chain couples TRBV9 to TRBJ2-1, with 8 bases that match TRBD2. This CDR3 is 14 amino acids long. The junction had 6 bases not matched to a gene; V was cut back by 5 bases and J by 5 bases. Germline V gives CDR1 SGDLS, CDR2 YYNGEE. The CDR3, as DNA: TGTGCCAGCAGTCGGGGGGGTAGGAACAATGAGCAGTTCTTC. Translation gives CASSRGGRNNEQFF.

V gene TRBV11-2 combines with J gene TRBJ2-5, with D unclear. Trimming shortened V by 4 bases and J by 5 bases, and 11 bases separated the two germline ends. Germline lookup yields CDR1 SGHAT and CDR2 FQNNGV. The CDR3 spans 13 residues. The CDR3 region is CASSSSVPETQYF. The CDR3 bases are TGTGCCAGCAGCTCCTCGGTCCCGGAGACCCAGTACTTC.

J is TRBJ1-5 and V is TRBV10-2; D gene unclear. This CDR3 spans 14 amino acids. Per germline, CDR1 WSHSY and CDR2 SAAADI. V lost 3 bases to trimming and J lost 5 bases, with 11 bases between them. The CDR3 DNA is TGCGCCAGCAGTGATGGGGATGGCTATCAGCCCCAGCATTTT. It specifies CASSDGDGYQPQHF.

The gene calls are TRBV5-1 and TRBJ2-7, with TRBD1 identical over 9 bases. Trimming cost V 4 bases and J 2 bases; bases outside gene matches: 4. CDR1 is SGHRS and CDR2 is YFSETQ in the germline V gene. This CDR3 contains 14 residues. The CDR3 reads CASSRDRATYEQYF. In DNA form, the CDR3 reads TGCGCCAGCAGCCGGGACAGGGCCACCTACGAGCAGTACTTC.

The chain uses TRBV19 and TRBJ1-1; D is undetermined. The CDR3 has 15 amino acids. Trimming cost V 2 bases and J 4 bases, with 14 bases left between them. From germline, CDR1 is LNHDA and CDR2 SQIVND (reference sequence). This chain's CDR3 is CASSITAADLTEAFF. The CDR3 coding sequence is TGTGCCAGTAGTATAACCGCCGCGGACCTCACTGAAGCTTTCTTT.

The V and J genes are TRBV7-2 and TRBJ1-2; 9 nucleotides line up with TRBD1. CDR1 is SGHTA, CDR2 FQGNSA, per germline. This CDR3 region has 15 residues. V lost 1 base to trimming and J lost 8 bases; unmatched junction nucleotides: 8. CDR3 amino acids: CASSLGQGGRSGYTF. In DNA, the CDR3 is TGTGCCAGCAGCTTAGGACAGGGGGGACGGAGCGGCTACACCTTC.

The J gene is TRBJ2-3, the V gene TRBV5-1; D call uncertain. This CDR3 contains 14 residues. CDR1 and CDR2 from the germline V gene are SGHRS and YFSETQ. V lost 0 bases to trimming and J lost 3 bases, with 8 bases between them. CDR3 DNA sequence: TGCGCCAGCAGCTTGGTCAGGCTAACAGATACGCAGTATTTT. Translating gives CASSLVRLTDTQYF. The whole variable domain, remainder taken from reference TRBV5-1 and TRBJ2-3, is KAGVTQTPRYLIKTRGQQVTLSCSPISGHRSVSWYQQTPGQGLQFLFEYFSETQRNKGNFPGRFSGRQFSNSRSEMNVSTLELGDSALYLCASSLVRLTDTQYFGPGTRLTVL.

This chain connects TRBV19 to TRBJ2-4, with a weak D call TRBD1 (6 bases). Between the trimmed V and J ends, which lost 7 bases and 5 bases, there was a span of 12 bases. The germline V gene has CDR1 LNHDA and CDR2 SQIVND (reference sequence). The CDR3 contains 13 residues. The CDR3 DNA follows: TGTGCCAGTATGAGGACAGAGCAAAACATTCAGTACTTC. It specifies CASMRTEQNIQYF.

V is TRBV7-8 and J is TRBJ2-3; either TRBD1 or TRBD2 may supply D (5 bases each). Trimming cost V 4 bases and J 3 bases, with 14 bases left between them. Germline V gene lookup returns CDR1 SGHVS and CDR2 FQNEAQ. The CDR3 covers 15 residues. DNA of the CDR3: TGTGCCAGCAGCTCCGAGGGCAGGGTAACAGATACGCAGTATTTT. This sequence encodes CASSSEGRVTDTQYF.

J is TRBJ2-2 and V is TRBV7-2, with unresolved D. CDR3 length equals 15 residues. Germline CDR1 is SGHTA and CDR2 is FQGNSA. Trimming cost V 3 bases and J 4 bases, with 12 bases left between them. The CDR3 reads CASSFLTTTTGELFF. CDR3 bases: TGTGCCAGCAGCTTTCTGACGACGACCACCGGGGAGCTGTTTTTT.

J is TRBJ1-3 and V is TRBV4-2, with D perhaps matching TRBD1 (5 bases). V gave up 1 base and J gave up 6 bases, with 13 bases separating them. Germline lookup yields CDR1 LGHNA and CDR2 YNFKEQ. CDR3 size: 15 residues. CDR3 amino acids: CASSQGMGDENTIYF. As DNA, the CDR3 is TGTGCCAGCAGCCAAGGAATGGGGGATGAAAACACCATATATTTT.

This chain uses TRBV6-5 with TRBJ1-1; no clear D. The CDR3 runs to 15 residues. The germline gives CDR1 MNHEY, CDR2 SVGAGI. Trimming stripped 6 bases from V and 1 base from J, with 15 bases between. CDR3 sequence: CASRIKAGWNTEAFF. CDR3 coding DNA: TGTGCCAGCAGAATTAAAGCGGGATGGAACACTGAAGCTTTCTTT.